One sample yielded the 5 T cell receptor beta chains listed below, sequenced in a study of T-cell reconstitution after alpha-beta-depleted transplantation in children. A TCRbeta library incorporating unique molecular identifiers was prepared. TCRdb analysed the PCR reads with MiXCR anew, one entry per CDR3 protein. The sample lists about 610,000 distinct CDR3 sequences, about 11% occurring once. The material was PBMCs from the stem cell graft donor, obtained from the stem cell graft. The receptors shown here come from a human donor who donated a stem cell graft to a child with acute myeloid leukemia.

At least ten counts were recorded for this clonotype. This chain connects TRBV5-1 to TRBJ2-7; tentatively, D is TRBD2 (5 bases). The ends were cut back, 5 bases at V and 0 bases at J, with 12 bases in the middle. This CDR3 comprises 14 residues. The germline CDR1 and CDR2 sequences are SGHRS and YFSETQ. CDR3 nucleotide sequence: TGCGCCAGCAGTTTCGCGGGTAGCTCCTACGAGCAGTACTTC. It yields the protein CASSFAGSSYEQYF.

This clonotype turned up a few times. The chain employs TRBV20-1 and TRBJ1-5, with no clear D. Trimming shortened V by 6 bases and J by 0 bases, and 9 bases separated the two germline ends. Germline loops: CDR1 DFQATT, CDR2 SNEGSKA (reference sequence). The CDR3 is 13 amino acids. CDR3 protein: CSAPSNSNQPQHF. The CDR3 bases are TGCAGTGCCCCATCTAATAGCAATCAGCCCCAGCATTTT.

This clonotype is categorized as medium-sized (0.01 to 0.1%). V and J are TRBV5-1 and TRBJ2-3; D uncertain. V was shortened by 2 bases and J by 0 bases, with 7 bases between the two germline ends. Per the germline V gene, CDR1 is SGHRS and CDR2 is YFSETQ. The CDR3 spans 14 residues. CDR3 in DNA: TGCGCCAGCAGCTTCATGGGAAGCACAGATACGCAGTATTTT. This gives the protein CASSFMGSTDTQYF.

The CDR3 nucleotides read TGCAGTGCTAGAGATGCGGGGCGGGGTTCCTACGAGCAGTACTTC. Translation gives CSARDAGRGSYEQYF. This rearrangement joins TRBV20-1 to TRBJ2-7, with D tentatively TRBD2 (6 bases). Germline CDR1 reads DFQATT; CDR2 reads SNEGSKA (reference sequence). The V end lost 0 bases, the J end lost 1 base, and 13 bases lay between the germline ends. The CDR3 length is 15 residues.

This sequence joins TRBV5-1 and TRBJ1-1, with D hard to call. V dropped 0 bases and J dropped 8 bases, with 14 bases sitting between them. Per germline, CDR1 SGHRS and CDR2 YFSETQ. The CDR3 covers 14 residues. Here the CDR3 DNA reads TGCGCCAGCAGCTTGGATTTAGAAAGGAGCGAAGCTTTCTTT. Translating it yields CASSLDLERSEAFF.